What follows is one TCR beta chain and its context. Time point described: patch test 2, 6 weeks after DPC sensitization. Treatment in this sample: therapeutic diphenylcyclopropenone sensitization with weekly scalp DPC. This sample was included in a study of human T cells and chemical hapten exposure. Study-wide background: The variation in per-sample TCR yields arose mainly from small differences in pooled library volumes.

MiXCR, run by TCRdb on the RACE reads, gives a single entry per CDR3 protein. The sample consists of around 67,000 distinct CDR3 sequences, over 6.5% of them appearing once. V lost 4 bases, J lost 5 bases, and 13 bases stayed unmatched. The CDR3 has 15 residues. Germline V gives CDR1 SQVTM, CDR2 ANQGSEA. This material consisted of whole blood, taken in connection with sensitization to the hapten diphenylcyclopropenone (DPC). This sequence joins TRBV29-1 and TRBJ1-1; 7 bases map to TRBD1. This clonotype was obtained from a woman between 45 and 60 years old with alopecia areata. Some clones in this sample may be carry-over from other donors' samples. The CDR3 bases are TGCAGCGTTGGAGGGGGCGGGAGGTTGGATACTGAAGCTTTCTTT. This sequence encodes CSVGGGGRLDTEAFF.